One sample yielded the 6 T cell receptor beta chains listed below, sequenced in a study of blood T cell repertoires in COVID-19. Generated by immunoSEQ multiplex PCR, the TCRdb table keeps only in-frame clones and is missing some. The top ten clones hold more than 3% of a sample with more than 400,000 clones, approximately 83% of them seen once. Sequencing input: peripheral blood. These receptors all come from a human donor in a cohort sampled during active COVID-19.

This clone was counted between two and nine times. This chain uses TRBV27 with TRBJ2-2; TRBD1 matches 8 bases. With V trimmed by 5 bases and J by 7 bases, 3 bases remained unmatched. The CDR3 has 13 amino acids. The germline CDR1 and CDR2 sequences are MNHEY and SMNVEV (reference sequence). The CDR3 DNA is TGTGCCAGCAGTGGACAGGGCGTCGGGGAGCTGTTTTTT. This encodes CASSGQGVGELFF.

The chain links TRBV19 to TRBJ2-1; 9 nucleotides agree with TRBD1. Germline assignment: CDR1 LNHDA and CDR2 SQIVND (reference sequence). CDR3 length: 16 residues. Germline trimming cut 5 bases from V and 0 bases from J; bases unmatched to any gene: 5. This chain's CDR3 is CASSLEQGASYNEQFF. CDR3 nucleotides: TGTGCCAGTAGTCTTGAACAGGGGGCCTCCTACAATGAGCAGTTCTTC.

This clone was observed a single time. The genes are TRBV7-3 and TRBJ2-4, with unresolved D. In germline, CDR1 is SGHTA, CDR2 FQGTGA. Trimming pared 2 bases from V and 3 bases from J, leaving 5 bases between. This CDR3 has 13 residues. In nucleotides, the CDR3 is TGTGCCAGCAGCTTATCGGGCAAAAACATTCAGTACTTC. This translates into CASSLSGKNIQYF.

The J gene is TRBJ2-7, the V gene TRBV23-1; 7 bases fit TRBD1. TRBV23-1 is sorted into the ORF group, with uncertain function. J lost 0 bases, V lost 3 bases, and 8 bases had no gene match. This CDR3 has 16 residues. This CDR3 is CASSHSDRASSYEQYF. The CDR3 bases are TGCGCCAGCAGTCACTCAGACAGGGCCAGCTCCTACGAGCAGTACTTC.

The V and J genes are TRBV9 and TRBJ2-5, with 8 nucleotides matching TRBD1. Germline trimming cut 7 bases from V and 4 bases from J; bases unmatched to any gene: 9. The CDR3 totals 14 residues. CDR1 is SGDLS, CDR2 YYNGEE, per germline. CDR3 in DNA: TGTGCCAGCCCCCCCCCAGGGGGCCTAGAGACCCAGTACTTC. Translation: CASPPPGGLETQYF.

The V and J genes are TRBV18 and TRBJ2-7; 8 positions agree with TRBD2. V lost 2 bases, J lost 2 bases, and 5 bases stayed unmatched. Germline values: CDR1 KGHSH, CDR2 LQKENI. This CDR3 contains 15 residues. The CDR3 protein is CASSPTISGTYEQYF. The CDR3 nucleotides are TGTGCCAGCTCACCAACCATTAGCGGGACCTACGAGCAGTACTTC. The full variable domain, with the rest looked up from reference TRBV18 and TRBJ2-7, is NAGVMQNPRHLVRRRGQEARLRCSPMKGHSHVYWYRQLPEEGLKFMVYLQKENIIDESGMPKERFSAEFPKEGPSILRIQQVVRGDSAAYFCASSPTISGTYEQYFGPGTRLTVT.